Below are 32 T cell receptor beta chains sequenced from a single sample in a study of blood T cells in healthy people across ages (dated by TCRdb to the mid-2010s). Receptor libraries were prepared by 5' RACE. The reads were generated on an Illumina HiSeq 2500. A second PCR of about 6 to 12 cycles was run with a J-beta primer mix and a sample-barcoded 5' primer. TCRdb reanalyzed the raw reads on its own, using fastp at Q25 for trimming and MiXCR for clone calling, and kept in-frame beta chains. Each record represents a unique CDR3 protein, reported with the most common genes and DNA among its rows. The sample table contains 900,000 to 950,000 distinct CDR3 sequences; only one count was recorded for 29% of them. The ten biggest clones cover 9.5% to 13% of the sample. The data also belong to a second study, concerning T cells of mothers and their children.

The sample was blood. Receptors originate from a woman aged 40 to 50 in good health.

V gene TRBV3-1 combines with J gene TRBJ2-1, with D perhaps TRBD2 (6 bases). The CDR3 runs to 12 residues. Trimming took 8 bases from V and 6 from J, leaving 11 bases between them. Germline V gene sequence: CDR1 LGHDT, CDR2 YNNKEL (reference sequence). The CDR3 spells CASEASANEQFF. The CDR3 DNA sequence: TGTGCCAGCGAGGCTAGCGCCAATGAGCAGTTCTTC.

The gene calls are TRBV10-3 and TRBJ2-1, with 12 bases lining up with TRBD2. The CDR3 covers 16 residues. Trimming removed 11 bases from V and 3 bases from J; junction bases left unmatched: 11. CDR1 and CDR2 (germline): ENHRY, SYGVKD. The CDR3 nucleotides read TGTGCCTCGACCCTAGCGGGGGGGCGCAACTACAATGAGCAGTTCTTC. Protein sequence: CASTLAGGRNYNEQFF.

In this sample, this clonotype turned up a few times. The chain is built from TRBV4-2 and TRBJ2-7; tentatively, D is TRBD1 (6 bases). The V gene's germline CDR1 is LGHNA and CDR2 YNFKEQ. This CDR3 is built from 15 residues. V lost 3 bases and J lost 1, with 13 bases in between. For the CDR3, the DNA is TGTGCCAGCAGCCAGCACAGGGATATTTCCTACGAGCAGTACTTC. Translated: CASSQHRDISYEQYF.

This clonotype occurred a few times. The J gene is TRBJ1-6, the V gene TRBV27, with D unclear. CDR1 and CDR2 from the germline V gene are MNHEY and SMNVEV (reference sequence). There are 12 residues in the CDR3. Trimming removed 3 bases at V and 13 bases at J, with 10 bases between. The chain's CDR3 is CASSFVRGPLHF. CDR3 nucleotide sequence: TGTGCCAGCAGTTTTGTCAGAGGGCCCCTCCACTTT.

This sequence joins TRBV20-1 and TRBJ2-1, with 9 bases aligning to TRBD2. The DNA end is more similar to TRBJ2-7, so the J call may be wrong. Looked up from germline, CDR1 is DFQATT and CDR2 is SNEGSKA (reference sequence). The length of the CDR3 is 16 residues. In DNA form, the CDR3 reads TGCAGTGCTAGAGATGTGACTAGCGGTCGGTACAATGAGCAGTACTTC. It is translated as CSARDVTSGRYNEQYF.

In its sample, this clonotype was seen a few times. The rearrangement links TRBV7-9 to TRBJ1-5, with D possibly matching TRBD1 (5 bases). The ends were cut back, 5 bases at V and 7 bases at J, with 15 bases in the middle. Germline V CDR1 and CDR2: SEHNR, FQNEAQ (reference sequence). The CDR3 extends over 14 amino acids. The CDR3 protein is CASSQANGDQPQHF. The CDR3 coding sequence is TGTGCCAGCAGCCAGGCGAACGGGGACCAGCCCCAGCATTTT.

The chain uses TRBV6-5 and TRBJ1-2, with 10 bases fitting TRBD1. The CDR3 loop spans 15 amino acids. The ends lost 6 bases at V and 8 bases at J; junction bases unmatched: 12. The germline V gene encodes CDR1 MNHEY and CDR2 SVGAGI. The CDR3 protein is CASSTGQGVGKGYTF. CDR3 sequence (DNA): TGTGCCAGCAGCACCGGACAGGGGGTTGGAAAGGGCTACACCTTC.

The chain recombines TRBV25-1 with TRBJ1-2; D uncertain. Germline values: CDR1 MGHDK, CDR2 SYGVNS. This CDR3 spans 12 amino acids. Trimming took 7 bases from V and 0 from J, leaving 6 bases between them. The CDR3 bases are TGTGCCAGCAACGAAGCTAACTATGGCTACACCTTC. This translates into CASNEANYGYTF.

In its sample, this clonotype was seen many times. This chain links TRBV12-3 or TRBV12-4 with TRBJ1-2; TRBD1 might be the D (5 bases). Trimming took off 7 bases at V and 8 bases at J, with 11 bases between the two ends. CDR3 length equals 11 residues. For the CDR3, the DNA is TGTGCCAGCAAGAGGGGAGGAGGCTACACCTTC. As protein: CASKRGGGYTF.

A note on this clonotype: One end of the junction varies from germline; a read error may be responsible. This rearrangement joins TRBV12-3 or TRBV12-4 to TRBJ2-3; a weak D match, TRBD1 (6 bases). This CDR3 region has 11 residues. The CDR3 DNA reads TGTGCCAGAGGGGGAGCAGATGCGCAGTATTTT. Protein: CARGGADAQYF.

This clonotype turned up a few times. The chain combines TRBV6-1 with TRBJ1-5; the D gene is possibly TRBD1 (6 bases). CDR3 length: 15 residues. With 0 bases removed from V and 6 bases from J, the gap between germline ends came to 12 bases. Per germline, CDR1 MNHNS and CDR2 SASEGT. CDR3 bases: TGTGCCAGCAGTGAAGCGTATGGGGGGCTTCAGCCCCAGCATTTT. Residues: CASSEAYGGLQPQHF.

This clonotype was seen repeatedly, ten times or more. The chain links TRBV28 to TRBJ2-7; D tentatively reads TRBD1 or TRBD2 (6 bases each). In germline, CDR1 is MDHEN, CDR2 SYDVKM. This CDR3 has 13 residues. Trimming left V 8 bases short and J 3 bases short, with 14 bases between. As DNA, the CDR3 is TGTGCCAGCGGAGGGACACCTCTCTACGAGCAGTACTTC. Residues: CASGGTPLYEQYF.

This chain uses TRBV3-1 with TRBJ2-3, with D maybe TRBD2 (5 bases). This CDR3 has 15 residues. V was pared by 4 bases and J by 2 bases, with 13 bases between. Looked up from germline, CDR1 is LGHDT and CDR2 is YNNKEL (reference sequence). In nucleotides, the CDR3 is TGTGCCAGCAGCCGGGCTAGCCGAGACACAGATACGCAGTATTTT. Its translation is CASSRASRDTDTQYF.

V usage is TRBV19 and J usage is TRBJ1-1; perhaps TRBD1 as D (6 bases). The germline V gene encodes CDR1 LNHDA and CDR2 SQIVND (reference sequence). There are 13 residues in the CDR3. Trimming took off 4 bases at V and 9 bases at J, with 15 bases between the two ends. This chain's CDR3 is CASSTITGRQAFF. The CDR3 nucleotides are TGTGCCAGTAGTACCATTACAGGGAGGCAAGCTTTCTTT.

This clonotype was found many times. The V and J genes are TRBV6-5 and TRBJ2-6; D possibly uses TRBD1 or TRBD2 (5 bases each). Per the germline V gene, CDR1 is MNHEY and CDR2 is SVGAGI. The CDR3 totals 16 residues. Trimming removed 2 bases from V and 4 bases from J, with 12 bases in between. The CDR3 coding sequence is TGTGCCAGCAGTTACGAGGGGACGCGAGGGGCCAACGTCCTGACTTTC. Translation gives CASSYEGTRGANVLTF.

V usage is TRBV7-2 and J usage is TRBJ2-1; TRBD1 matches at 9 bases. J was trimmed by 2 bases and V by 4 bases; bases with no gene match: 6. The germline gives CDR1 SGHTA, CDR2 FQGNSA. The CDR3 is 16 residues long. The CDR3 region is CTSSSDRDRAYNEQFF. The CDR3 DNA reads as TGTACCAGCAGCTCAGACCGGGACAGGGCCTACAATGAGCAGTTCTTC.

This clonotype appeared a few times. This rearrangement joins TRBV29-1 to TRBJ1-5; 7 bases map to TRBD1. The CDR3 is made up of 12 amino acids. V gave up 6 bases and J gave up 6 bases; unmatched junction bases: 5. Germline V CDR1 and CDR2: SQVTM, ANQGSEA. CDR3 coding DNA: TGCAGCGTCGCCACAGGGGCTCAGCCCCAGCATTTT. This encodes CSVATGAQPQHF.

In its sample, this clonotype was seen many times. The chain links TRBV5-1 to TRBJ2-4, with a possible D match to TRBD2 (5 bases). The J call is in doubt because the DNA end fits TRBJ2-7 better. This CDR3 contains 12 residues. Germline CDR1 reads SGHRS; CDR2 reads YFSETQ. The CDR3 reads CASSLDGNEQYF. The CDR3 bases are TGCGCCAGCAGCTTGGACGGGAACGAGCAGTACTTC.

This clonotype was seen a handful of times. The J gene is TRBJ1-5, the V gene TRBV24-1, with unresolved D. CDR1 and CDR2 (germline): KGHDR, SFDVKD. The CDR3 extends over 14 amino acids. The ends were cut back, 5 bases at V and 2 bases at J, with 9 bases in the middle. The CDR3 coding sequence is TGTGCCACCAGTGTTTCCCAGGGCAATCAGCCCCAGCATTTT. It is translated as CATSVSQGNQPQHF.

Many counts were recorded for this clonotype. CDR3 region: CASSLDPASSYEQYF. For the CDR3, the DNA is TGTGCCAGCAGCTTAGATCCGGCCAGCTCCTACGAGCAGTACTTC. The chain couples TRBV7-9 to TRBJ2-7; D remains unclear. This CDR3 has 15 residues. Germline CDR1 and CDR2: SEHNR and FQNEAQ (reference sequence). V shed 1 base and J shed 0 bases, with 10 bases lying between them.

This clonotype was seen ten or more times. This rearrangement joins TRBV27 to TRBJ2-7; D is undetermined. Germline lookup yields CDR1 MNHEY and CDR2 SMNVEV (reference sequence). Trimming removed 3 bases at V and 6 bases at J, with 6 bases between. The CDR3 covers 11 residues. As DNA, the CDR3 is TGTGCCAGCAGTTTTCTGGCCGAGCAGTACTTC. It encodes CASSFLAEQYF.

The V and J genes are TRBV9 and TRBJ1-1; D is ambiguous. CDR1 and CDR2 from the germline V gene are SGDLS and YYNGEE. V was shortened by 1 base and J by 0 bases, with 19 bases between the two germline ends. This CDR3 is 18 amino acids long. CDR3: CASSVSPNPRDMNTEAFF. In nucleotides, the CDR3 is TGTGCCAGCAGCGTATCGCCCAATCCGCGCGACATGAACACTGAAGCTTTCTTT.

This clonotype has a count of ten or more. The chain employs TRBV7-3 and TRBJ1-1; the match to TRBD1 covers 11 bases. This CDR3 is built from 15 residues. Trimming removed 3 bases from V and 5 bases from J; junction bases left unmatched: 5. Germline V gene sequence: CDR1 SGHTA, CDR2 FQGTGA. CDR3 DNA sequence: TGTGCCAGCAGCTTGGGACAGGGGGGTAGTACTGAAGCTTTCTTT. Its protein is CASSLGQGGSTEAFF. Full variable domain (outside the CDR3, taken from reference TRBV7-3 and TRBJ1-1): GAGVSQTPSNKVTEKGKYVELRCDPISGHTALYWYRQSLGQGPEFLIYFQGTGAADDSGLPNDRFFAVRPEGSVSTLKIQRTERGDSAVYLCASSLGQGGSTEAFFGQGTRLTVV.

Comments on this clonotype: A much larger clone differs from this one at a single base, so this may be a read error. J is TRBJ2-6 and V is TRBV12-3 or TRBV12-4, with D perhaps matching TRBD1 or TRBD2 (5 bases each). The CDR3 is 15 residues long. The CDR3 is CASSLDRTGANVPTF. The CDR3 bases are TGTGCCAGCAGTTTAGACAGGACTGGGGCCAACGTCCCGACTTTC.

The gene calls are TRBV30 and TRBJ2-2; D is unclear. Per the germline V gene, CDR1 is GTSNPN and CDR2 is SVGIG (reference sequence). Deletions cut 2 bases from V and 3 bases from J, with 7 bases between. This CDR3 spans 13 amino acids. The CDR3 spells CAWSRYDTGELFF. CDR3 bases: TGTGCCTGGAGTAGATATGACACCGGGGAGCTGTTTTTT. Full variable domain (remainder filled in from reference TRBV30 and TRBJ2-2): SQTIHQWPATLVQPVGSPLSLECTVEGTSNPNLYWYRQAAGRGLQLLFYSVGIGQISSEVPQNLSASRPQDRQFILSSKKLLLSDSGFYLCAWSRYDTGELFFGEGSRLTVL.

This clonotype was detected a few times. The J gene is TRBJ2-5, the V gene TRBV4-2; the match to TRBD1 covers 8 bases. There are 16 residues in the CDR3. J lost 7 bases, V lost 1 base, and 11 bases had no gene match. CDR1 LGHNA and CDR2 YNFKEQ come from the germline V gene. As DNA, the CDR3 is TGTGCCAGCAGCCAAGCTCCGGGACAGGCCCTAGTGACCCAGTACTTC. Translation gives CASSQAPGQALVTQYF.

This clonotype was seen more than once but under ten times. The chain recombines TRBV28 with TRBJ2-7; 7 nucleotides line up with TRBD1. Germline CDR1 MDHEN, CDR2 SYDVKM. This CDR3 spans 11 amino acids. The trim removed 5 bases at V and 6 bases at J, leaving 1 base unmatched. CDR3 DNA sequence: TGTGCCAGCAGTACAGGGGTCGAGCAGTACTTC. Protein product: CASSTGVEQYF.

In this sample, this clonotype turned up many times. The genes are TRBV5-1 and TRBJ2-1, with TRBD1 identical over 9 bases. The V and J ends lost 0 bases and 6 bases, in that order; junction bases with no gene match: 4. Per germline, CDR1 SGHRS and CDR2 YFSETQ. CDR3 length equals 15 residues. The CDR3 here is CASSLGDRDLNEQFF. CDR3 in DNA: TGCGCCAGCAGCTTGGGGGACAGGGACCTCAATGAGCAGTTCTTC.

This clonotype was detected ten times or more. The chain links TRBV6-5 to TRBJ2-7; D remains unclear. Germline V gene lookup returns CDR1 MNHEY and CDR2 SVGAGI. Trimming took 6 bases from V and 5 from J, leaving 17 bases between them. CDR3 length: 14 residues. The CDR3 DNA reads TGTGCCAGCAGCTACCAACGTGCATTGGACGAGCAGTACTTC. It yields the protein CASSYQRALDEQYF.

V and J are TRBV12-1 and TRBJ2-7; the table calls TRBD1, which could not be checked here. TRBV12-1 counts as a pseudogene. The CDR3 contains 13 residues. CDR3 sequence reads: CASSFVAGEEQYF. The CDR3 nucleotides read TGTGCCAGCAGCTTTGTGGCAGGGGAAGAGCAGTACTTC.

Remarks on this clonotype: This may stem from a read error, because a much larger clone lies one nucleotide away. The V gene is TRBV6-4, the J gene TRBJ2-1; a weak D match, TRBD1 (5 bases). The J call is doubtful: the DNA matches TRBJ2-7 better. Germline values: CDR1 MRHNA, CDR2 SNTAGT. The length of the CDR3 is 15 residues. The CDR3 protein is CASSDQGGSYNEQYF. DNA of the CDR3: TGTGCCAGCAGTGACCAGGGTGGCTCCTACAATGAGCAGTACTTC.

This chain's CDR3 is CASSLDRGRPDTQYF. CDR3 coding DNA: TGTGCCAGCAGCCTAGACAGGGGGCGTCCAGATACGCAGTATTTT. The V gene is TRBV7-2, the J gene TRBJ2-3; 10 nucleotides align to TRBD1. The V and J ends lost 5 bases and 4 bases, in that order; junction bases with no gene match: 6. The CDR3 is made up of 15 amino acids. Germline-derived CDR1 and CDR2 are SGHTA and FQGNSA.